This T cell receptor (beta chain) was profiled in a study of cytomegalovirus exposure and HLA in healthy donors. As concerns this clone: The target antigen is unknown.

PCR amplification relied on 60 Vbeta primers (plus 13 Jbeta primers). Data came from immunoSEQ multiplex PCR; TCRdb stores just in-frame clones and leaves some out. Of about 160,000 clones in the sample, 75% were seen once. Study-wide results and caveats: Generally TCR sequences proved uncommon, though certain public TCRs appeared in numerous donors.

This CDR3 is 14 amino acids long. Germline CDR1 is SEHNR and CDR2 is FQNEAQ (reference sequence). The V end was cut by 6 bases, the J end by 4 bases, with 15 bases between. The source is a woman aged 45-65 years in good health and CMV-seropositive. Sequencing was done on a sample of PBMCs. V and J are TRBV7-9 and TRBJ1-1, with a possible D match to TRBD1 (5 bases). DNA of the CDR3: TGTGCCAGCAGGAACACGGACACCACCACTGAAGCTTTCTTT. Its translation is CASRNTDTTTEAFF.